Included here is one T cell receptor (beta chain) sequence, with context. Its antigen is as yet unknown. The PCR ran on 60 Vbeta and 13 Jbeta primers. Assay: immunoSEQ multiplex PCR; the TCRdb copy retains only in-frame clones and omits some. The sample holds about 130,000 clones, roughly four fifths seen once. The data were obtained in a study of cytomegalovirus exposure and HLA in healthy donors. CDR3 length: 16 residues. Germline loops: CDR1 SGDLS, CDR2 YYNGEE. V shed 3 bases, J shed 1 base, and the junction held 8 bases outside the gene matches. Findings of the study overall: In terms of immune exposure information, only CMV serostatus was available. Trimming of TCR beta V- and J-genes showed a link, identified in a later analysis, to a missense DCLRE1C variant.

The sequencing input was PBMCs. The TCR was taken from a man aged 50 to 59 in good health and CMV-seronegative. V and J are TRBV9 and TRBJ1-1, with 8 nucleotides matching TRBD1. The CDR3 loop is CASSAGTGGSNTEAFF. For the CDR3, the DNA is TGTGCCAGCAGCGCCGGGACAGGAGGATCGAACACTGAAGCTTTCTTT.